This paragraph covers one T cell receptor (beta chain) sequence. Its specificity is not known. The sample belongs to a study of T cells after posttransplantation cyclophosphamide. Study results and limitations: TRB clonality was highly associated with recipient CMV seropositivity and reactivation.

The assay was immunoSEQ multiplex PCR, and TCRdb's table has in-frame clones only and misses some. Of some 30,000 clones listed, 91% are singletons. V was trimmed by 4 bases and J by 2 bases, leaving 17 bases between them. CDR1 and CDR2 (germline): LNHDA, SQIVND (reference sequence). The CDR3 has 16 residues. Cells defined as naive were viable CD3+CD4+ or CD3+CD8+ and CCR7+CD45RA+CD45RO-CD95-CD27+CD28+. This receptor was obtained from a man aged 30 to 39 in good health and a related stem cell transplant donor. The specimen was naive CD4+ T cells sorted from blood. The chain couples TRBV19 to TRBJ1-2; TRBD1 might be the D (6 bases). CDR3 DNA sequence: TGTGCCAGTAGTACCCCAGGACAGCAAAAGAACTATGGCTACACCTTC. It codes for CASSTPGQQKNYGYTF.